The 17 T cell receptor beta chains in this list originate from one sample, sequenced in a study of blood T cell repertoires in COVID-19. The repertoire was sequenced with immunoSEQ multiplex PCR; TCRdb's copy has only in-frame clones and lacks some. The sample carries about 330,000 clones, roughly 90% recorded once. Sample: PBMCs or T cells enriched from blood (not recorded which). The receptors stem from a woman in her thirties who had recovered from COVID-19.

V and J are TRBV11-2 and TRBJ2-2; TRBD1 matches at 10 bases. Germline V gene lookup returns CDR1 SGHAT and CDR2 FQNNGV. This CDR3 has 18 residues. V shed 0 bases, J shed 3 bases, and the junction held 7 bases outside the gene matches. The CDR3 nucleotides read TGTGCCAGCAGCTTAGATCGTCCGACAGGGGGCTACACCGGGGAGCTGTTTTTT. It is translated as CASSLDRPTGGYTGELFF. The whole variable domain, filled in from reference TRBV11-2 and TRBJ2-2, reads EAGVAQSPRYKIIEKRQSVAFWCNPISGHATLYWYQQILGQGPKLLIQFQNNGVVDDSQLPKDRFSAERLKGVDSTLKIQPAKLEDSAVYLCASSLDRPTGGYTGELFFGEGSRLTVL.

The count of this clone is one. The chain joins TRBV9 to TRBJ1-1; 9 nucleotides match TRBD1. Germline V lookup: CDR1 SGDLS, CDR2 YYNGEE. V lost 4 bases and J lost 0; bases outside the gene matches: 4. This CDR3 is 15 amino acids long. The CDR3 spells CASSKWTGVNTEAFF. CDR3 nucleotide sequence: TGTGCCAGCAGCAAATGGACAGGGGTGAACACTGAAGCTTTCTTT.

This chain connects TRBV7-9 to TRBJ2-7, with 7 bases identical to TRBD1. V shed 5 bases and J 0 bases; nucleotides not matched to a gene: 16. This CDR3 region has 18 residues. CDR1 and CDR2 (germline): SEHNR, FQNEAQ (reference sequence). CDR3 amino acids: CASSTQNPRDRSSYEQYF. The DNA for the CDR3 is TGTGCCAGCAGCACACAAAACCCCCGGGACAGATCCTCCTACGAGCAGTACTTC. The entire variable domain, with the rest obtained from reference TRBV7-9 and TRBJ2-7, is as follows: DTGVSQNPRHKITKRGQNVTFRCDPISEHNRLYWYRQTLGQGPEFLTYFQNEAQLEKSRLLSDRFSAERPKGSFSTLEIQRTEQGDSAMYLCASSTQNPRDRSSYEQYFGPGTRLTVT.

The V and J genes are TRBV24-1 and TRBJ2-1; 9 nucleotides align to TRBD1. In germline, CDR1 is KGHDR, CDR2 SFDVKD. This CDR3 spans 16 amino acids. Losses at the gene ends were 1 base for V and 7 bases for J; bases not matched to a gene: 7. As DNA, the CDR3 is TGTGCCACCAGTGATTTCAGGACAGGGGTTGGAAATGAGCAGTTCTTC. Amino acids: CATSDFRTGVGNEQFF.

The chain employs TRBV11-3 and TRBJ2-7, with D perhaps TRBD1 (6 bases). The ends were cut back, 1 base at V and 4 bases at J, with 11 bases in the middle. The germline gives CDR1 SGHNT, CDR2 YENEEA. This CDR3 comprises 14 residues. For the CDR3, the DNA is TGTGCCAGCAGCTTAGTGGGGGCTGCTTACGAGCAGTACTTC. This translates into CASSLVGAAYEQYF.

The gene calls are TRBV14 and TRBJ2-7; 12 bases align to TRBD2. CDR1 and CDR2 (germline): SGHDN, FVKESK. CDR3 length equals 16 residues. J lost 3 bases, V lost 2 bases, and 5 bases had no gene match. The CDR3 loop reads CASSQSLGLAGYEQYF. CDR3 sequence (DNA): TGTGCCAGCAGCCAATCACTGGGACTAGCGGGCTACGAGCAGTACTTC.

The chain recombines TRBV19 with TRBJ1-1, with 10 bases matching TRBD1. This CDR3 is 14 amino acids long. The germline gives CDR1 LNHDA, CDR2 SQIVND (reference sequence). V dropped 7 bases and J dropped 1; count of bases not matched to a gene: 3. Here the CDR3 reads CASTRTGGNTEAFF. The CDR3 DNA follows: TGTGCCAGTACTCGGACAGGGGGGAACACTGAAGCTTTCTTT.

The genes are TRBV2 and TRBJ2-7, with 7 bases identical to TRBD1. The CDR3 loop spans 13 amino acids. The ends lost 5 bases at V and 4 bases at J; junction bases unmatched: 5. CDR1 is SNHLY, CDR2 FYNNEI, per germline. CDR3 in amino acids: CASSYIQGYEQYF. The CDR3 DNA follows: TGTGCCAGCAGTTACATACAGGGGTACGAGCAGTACTTC.

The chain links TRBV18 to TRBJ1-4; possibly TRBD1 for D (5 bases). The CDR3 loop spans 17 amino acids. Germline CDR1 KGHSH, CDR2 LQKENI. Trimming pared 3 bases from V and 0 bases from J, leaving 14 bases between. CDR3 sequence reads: CASSPQRDSATNEKLFF. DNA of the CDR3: TGTGCCAGCTCACCTCAGCGTGACAGTGCAACTAATGAAAAACTGTTTTTT.

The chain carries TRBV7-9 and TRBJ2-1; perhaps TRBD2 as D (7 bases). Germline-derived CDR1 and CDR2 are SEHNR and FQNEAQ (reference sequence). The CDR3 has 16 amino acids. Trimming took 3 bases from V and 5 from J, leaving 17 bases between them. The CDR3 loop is CASSFGGAAANNEQFF. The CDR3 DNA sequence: TGTGCCAGCAGCTTTGGGGGGGCCGCGGCTAACAATGAGCAGTTCTTC.

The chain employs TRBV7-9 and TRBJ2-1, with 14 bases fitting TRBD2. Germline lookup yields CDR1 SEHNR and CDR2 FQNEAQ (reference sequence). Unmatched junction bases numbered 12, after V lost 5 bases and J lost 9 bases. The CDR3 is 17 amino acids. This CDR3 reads CASSPGLAGVVVGEQFF. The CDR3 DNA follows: TGTGCCAGCAGCCCGGGACTAGCGGGAGTAGTTGTGGGTGAGCAGTTCTTC.

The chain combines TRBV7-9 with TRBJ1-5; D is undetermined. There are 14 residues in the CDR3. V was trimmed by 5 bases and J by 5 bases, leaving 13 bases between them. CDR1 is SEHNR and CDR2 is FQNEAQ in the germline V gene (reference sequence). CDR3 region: CASSPVNFHQPQHF. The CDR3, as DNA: TGTGCCAGCAGCCCCGTTAATTTTCATCAGCCCCAGCATTTT.

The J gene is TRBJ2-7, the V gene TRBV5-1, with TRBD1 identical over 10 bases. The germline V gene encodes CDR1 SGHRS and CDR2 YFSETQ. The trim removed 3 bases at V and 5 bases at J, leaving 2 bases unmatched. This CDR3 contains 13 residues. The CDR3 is CASSSTGGDEQYF. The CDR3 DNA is TGCGCCAGCAGCTCGACAGGGGGCGACGAGCAGTACTTC.

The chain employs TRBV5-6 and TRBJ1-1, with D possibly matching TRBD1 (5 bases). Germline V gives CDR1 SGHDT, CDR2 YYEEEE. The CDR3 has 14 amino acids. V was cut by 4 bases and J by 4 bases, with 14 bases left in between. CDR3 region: CASSGDGGATEAFF. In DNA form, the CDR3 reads TGTGCCAGCAGCGGGGACGGGGGAGCCACTGAAGCTTTCTTT.

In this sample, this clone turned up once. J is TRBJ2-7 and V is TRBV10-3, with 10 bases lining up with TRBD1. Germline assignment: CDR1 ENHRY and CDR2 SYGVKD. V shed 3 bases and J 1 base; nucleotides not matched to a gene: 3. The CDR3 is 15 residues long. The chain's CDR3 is CAISDGDRGSYEQYF. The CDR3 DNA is TGTGCCATCAGTGACGGGGACAGGGGTTCCTACGAGCAGTACTTC.

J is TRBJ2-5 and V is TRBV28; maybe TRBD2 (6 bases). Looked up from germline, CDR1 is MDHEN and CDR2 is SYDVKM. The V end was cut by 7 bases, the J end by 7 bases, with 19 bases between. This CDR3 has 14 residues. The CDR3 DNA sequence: TGTGCCAGCACGGAGGGGCTAAAAGAGGGGACCCAGTACTTC. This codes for CASTEGLKEGTQYF.

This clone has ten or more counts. CDR3 sequence (DNA): TGTGCCAGCCGAGCGGGGGACAGGGGTTCACCCCTCCACTTT. Its translation: CASRAGDRGSPLHF. The chain links TRBV6-6 to TRBJ1-6, with 10 bases identical to TRBD1. V lost 8 bases, J lost 9 bases, and 7 bases stayed unmatched. This CDR3 comprises 14 residues. Per the germline V gene, CDR1 is MNHNY and CDR2 is SVGAGI (reference sequence).